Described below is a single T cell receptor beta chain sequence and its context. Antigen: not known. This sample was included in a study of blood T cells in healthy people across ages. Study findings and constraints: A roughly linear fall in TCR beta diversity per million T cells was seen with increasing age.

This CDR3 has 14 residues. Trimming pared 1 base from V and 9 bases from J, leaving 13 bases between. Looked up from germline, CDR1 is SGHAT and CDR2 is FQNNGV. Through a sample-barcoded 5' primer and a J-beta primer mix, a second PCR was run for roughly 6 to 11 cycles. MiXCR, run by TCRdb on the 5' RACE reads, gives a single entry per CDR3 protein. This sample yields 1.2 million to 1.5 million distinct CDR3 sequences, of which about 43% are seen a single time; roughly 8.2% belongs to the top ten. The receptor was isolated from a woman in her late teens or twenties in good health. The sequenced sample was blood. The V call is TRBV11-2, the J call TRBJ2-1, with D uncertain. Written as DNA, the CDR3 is TGTGCCAGCAGCTTAGCTGGCCTAGTCTCTGAGCAGTTCTTC. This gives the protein CASSLAGLVSEQFF.